A selection of T cell receptor beta chains follows, all from one sample in a study of T cells in Graves' hyperthyroidism and ophthalmopathy. TCRdb called the multiplex PCR reads again in MiXCR, with one record for every CDR3 protein. Found here are fewer than 350,000 distinct CDR3 sequences, around a sixth of them singletons; the top ten hold 45% to 50%. The sample taken for sequencing was blood. The receptors were sampled from a woman between 45 and 60 years old with Graves' hyperthyroidism. Each CDR3 is given with its conserved first and last residue. D genes are given only for firm matches. The listing skips clone size in some rows; elsewhere it reads once, few, many or a size class.

. TRBJ1-1 TRBV11-2 few CASSLGGQNTEAFF TGTGCCAGCAGCTTGGGGGGTCAGAACACTGAAGCTTTCTTT
TRBD1 TRBJ2-2 TRBV5-1 many CASRGTEGTGELFF TGCGCCAGCAGAGGGACAGAGGGCACCGGGGAGCTGTTTTTT
. TRBJ2-7 TRBV2 few CASGQLEQYF TGTGCCAGTGGACAGCTCGAGCAGTACTTC
. TRBJ1-1 TRBV2 few CASSEWGQVGLNTEAFF TGTGCCAGCAGTGAATGGGGCCAGGTCGGGTTGAACACTGAAGCTTTCTTT
TRBD2 TRBJ2-1 TRBV7-8 . CASRSGLADREQFF TGTGCCAGCAGATCGGGACTAGCAGATCGTGAGCAGTTCTTC
. TRBJ1-3 TRBV6-1 . CASSGQGNTIYF TGTGCCAGCAGTGGACAGGGAAACACCATATATTTT
TRBD2 TRBJ2-5 TRBV6-1 few CASTALAGETQYF TGTGCCAGCACTGCTCTAGCGGGAGAGACCCAGTACTTC
. TRBJ1-1 TRBV20-1 many CSARDSLGTEAFF TGCAGTGCTAGAGATTCCTTAGGGACTGAAGCTTTCTTT
TRBD2 TRBJ2-3 TRBV27 many CASSSLAGPDTQYF TGTGCCAGCAGTTCTTTAGCGGGACCAGATACGCAGTATTTT
. TRBJ2-3 TRBV20-1 . CSARKGGGTDTQYF TGCAGTGCTAGAAAGGGCGGGGGCACAGATACGCAGTATTTT
. TRBJ2-7 TRBV11-2 few CASSQEGTGTEQYF TGTGCCAGCAGCCAAGAAGGCACAGGGACCGAGCAGTACTTC
. TRBJ2-3 TRBV6-1 many CASSSLAVGGTDTQYF TGTGCCAGCAGTTCCTTAGCGGTAGGGGGTACAGATACGCAGTATTTT
. TRBJ2-5 TRBV12-3/TRBV12-4 . CASSFRASRGETQYF TGTGCCAGCAGTTTCCGGGCCTCGAGAGGGGAGACCCAGTACTTC
. TRBJ2-5 TRBV30 few CAWRGRGSYRETQYF TGTGCCTGGAGGGGAAGGGGGAGCTACCGGGAGACCCAGTACTTC
TRBD2 TRBJ2-1 TRBV19 . CASGLADYNEQFF TGTGCCAGCGGACTAGCAGACTACAATGAGCAGTTCTTC
. TRBJ1-1 TRBV11-2 . CASSSDVNTEAFF TGTGCCAGCAGTTCAGATGTGAACACTGAAGCTTTCTTT
. TRBJ2-7 TRBV6-1 few CASSEQGEAYEQYF TGTGCCAGCAGTGAACAAGGGGAGGCCTACGAGCAGTACTTC
TRBD2 TRBJ2-1 TRBV10-2 . CASSEGAGGSYNEQFF TGCGCCAGCAGTGAAGGGGCGGGGGGGTCCTACAATGAGCAGTTCTTC
. TRBJ2-5 TRBV3-1 few CASSQDWPQETQYF TGTGCCAGCAGCCAAGACTGGCCGCAAGAGACCCAGTACTTC
. TRBJ2-7 TRBV2 few CASREEGYEQYF TGTGCCAGCAGGGAGGAGGGTTACGAGCAGTACTTC
TRBD1 TRBJ1-4 TRBV29-1 many CSVAGTGASEKLFF TGCAGCGTAGCCGGGACAGGCGCCAGTGAAAAACTGTTTTTT
. TRBJ2-3 TRBV5-1 few CASSLQGKQYF TGCGCCAGCAGCTTGCAAGGGAAGCAGTATTTT